This T cell receptor beta chain emerged from a study of CD8 T cells in ankylosing spondylitis (dated by TCRdb to between 2016 and 2019). Context from the whole study: The study profiled T cell receptor beta repertoires in healthy donors and ankylosing spondylitis patients to find disease-linked TCR variants. In total, the full study cohort was made up of approximately 99 healthy donors and 25 or so ankylosing spondylitis patients. Peripheral blood was sampled, and synovial fluid was additionally collected from ankylosing spondylitis patients.

What the work shows at the level of the full study, not this receptor alone: In peripheral blood, the disease-linked clones were found at relatively low frequencies and had a CD8+ phenotype. Some motif variants were previously reported in synovial fluid and blood of reactive arthritis patients, suggesting common disease-initiation mechanisms. Significant enrichment of the disease-linked clones was reported in matched synovial fluid samples from ankylosing spondylitis patients. Blood from ankylosing spondylitis patients appeared to be characterized by a TCR beta motif made up of about 8 highly homologous amino acid variants.

According to the germline V gene, CDR1 reads SGDLS and CDR2 reads YYNGEE. V loses 0 bases of germline sequence and J loses 0 bases, and the interval between the two ends is 12 bases. The CDR3 runs 16 amino acids, cysteine and phenylalanine included. Only the CDR3 region is kept as DNA, spanning 48 bases read in frame from base 1. The sequencing machine was an Illumina HiSeq 2500. Quantitative 5'-RACE with molecular barcodes was used to prepare TCR beta libraries. As for the original processing: To identify disease-linked TCR variants, a new computational method was used, one built on a probabilistic model of VDJ rearrangement. In-frame beta chains were kept once TCRdb had trimmed the public reads at Q25 with fastp and called clones with MiXCR. Identical CDR3 proteins give one entry, which carries the most common genes and DNA. V and J calls and clone size were set by TCRdb, not the authors. A total of some 150,000 distinct CDR3 sequences appear in this sample, roughly 10% of them only once. The top ten clones comprise roughly 4.5% of the sample.

As for this clonotype: The specificity of this receptor is unknown. Base qualities are missing; no much larger clone stands one base away.

The TCR was taken from a female donor with ankylosing spondylitis or in good health (not recorded which). Material for sequencing was blood, either unsorted or a sorted T cell fraction (not recorded which). The chain employs TRBV9 and TRBJ1-1; the D gene cannot be named for sure. The DNA is TGTGCCAGCAGCGTAGACGGAATGTACATGAACACTGAAGCTTTCTTT. This yields the protein CASSVDGMYMNTEAFF.